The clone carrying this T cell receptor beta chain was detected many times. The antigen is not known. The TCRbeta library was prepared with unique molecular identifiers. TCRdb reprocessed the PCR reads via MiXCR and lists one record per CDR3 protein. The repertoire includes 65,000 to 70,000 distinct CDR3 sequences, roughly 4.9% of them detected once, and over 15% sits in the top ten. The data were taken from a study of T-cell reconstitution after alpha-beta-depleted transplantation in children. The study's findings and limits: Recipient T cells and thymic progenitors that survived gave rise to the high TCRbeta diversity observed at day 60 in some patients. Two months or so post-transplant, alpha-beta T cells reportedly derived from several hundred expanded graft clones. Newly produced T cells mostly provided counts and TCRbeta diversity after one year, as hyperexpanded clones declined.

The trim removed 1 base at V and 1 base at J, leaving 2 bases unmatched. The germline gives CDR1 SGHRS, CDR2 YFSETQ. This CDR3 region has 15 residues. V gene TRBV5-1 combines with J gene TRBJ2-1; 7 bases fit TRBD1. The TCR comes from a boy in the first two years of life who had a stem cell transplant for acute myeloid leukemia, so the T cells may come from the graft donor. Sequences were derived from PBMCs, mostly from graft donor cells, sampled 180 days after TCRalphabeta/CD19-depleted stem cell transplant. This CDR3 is CASSLNRGSYNEQFF. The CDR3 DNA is TGCGCCAGCAGCTTGAACAGGGGATCCTACAATGAGCAGTTCTTC.